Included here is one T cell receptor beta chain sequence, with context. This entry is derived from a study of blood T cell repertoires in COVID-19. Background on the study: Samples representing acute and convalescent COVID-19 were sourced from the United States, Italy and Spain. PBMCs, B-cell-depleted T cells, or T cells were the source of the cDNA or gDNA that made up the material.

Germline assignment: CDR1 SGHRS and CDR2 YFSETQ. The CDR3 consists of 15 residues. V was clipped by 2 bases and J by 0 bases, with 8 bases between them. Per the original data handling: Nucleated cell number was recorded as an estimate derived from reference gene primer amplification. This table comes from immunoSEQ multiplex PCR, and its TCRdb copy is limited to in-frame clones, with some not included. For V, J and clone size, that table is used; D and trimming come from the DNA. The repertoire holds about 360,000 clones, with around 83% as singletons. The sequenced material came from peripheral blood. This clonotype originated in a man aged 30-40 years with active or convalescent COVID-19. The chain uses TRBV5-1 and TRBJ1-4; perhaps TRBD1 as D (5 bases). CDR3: CASSFGRATNEKLFF. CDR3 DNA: TGCGCCAGCAGCTTCGGCAGGGCAACTAATGAAAAACTGTTTTTT.